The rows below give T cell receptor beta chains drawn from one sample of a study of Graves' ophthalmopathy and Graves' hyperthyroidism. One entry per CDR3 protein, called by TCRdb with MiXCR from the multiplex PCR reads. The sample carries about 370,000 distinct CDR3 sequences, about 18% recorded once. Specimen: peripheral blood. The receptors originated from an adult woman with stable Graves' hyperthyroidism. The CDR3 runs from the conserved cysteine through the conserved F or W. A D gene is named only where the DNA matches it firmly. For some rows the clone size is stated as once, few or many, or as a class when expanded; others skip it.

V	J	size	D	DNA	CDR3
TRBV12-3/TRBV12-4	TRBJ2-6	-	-	TGTGCCAGCAGGACCACCTCTGGGGCCAACGTCCTGACTTTC	CASRTTSGANVLTF
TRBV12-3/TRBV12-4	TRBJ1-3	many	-	TGTGCCAGCAGTCTCAGAGCCCCTTTTGGTGGAAACACCATATATTTT	CASSLRAPFGGNTIYF
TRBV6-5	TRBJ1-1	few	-	TGTGCCAGCAGTTTAACACTGGCGGGTGAAGCTTTCTTT	CASSLTLAGEAFF
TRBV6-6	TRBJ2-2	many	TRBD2	TGTGCCAGCAGTCCGGGGCCGCCCGGGCGCGGGGAGGGCCCAAGGACCGGGGAGCTGTTTTTT	CASSPGPPGRGEGPRTGELFF
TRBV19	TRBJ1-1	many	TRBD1	TGTGCCAGTAGTCCGGCGGGGGTGGGGAAAGGACAGGGGTTGAACACTGAAGCTTTCTTT	CASSPAGVGKGQGLNTEAFF
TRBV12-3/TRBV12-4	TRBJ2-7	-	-	TGTGCCAGCAGTCTGCGACAGCCTTCCTACGAGCAGTACTTC	CASSLRQPSYEQYF
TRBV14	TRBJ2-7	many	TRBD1	TGTGCCAGCAGCCAACACAGGGGCGGCGTGGACGAGCAGTACTTC	CASSQHRGGVDEQYF
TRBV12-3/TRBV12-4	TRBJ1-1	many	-	TGTGCCAGCAGTAGAGACTGGGGGGGTGAAGCTTTCTTT	CASSRDWGGEAFF
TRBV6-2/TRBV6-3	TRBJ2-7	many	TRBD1	TGTGCCAGCAGTTACACGGGGGACAGGGGCGGCGAGCAGTACTTC	CASSYTGDRGGEQYF
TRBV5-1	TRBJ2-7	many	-	TGCGCCAGCAGCTTGATGGGTCTGGACTACGAGCAGTACTTC	CASSLMGLDYEQYF
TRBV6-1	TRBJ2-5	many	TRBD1	TGTGCCAGCAGTGAAGCGTCCGGGACAGATCTGTGGTACTTC	CASSEASGTDLWYF
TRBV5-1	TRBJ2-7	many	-	TGCGCCAGCAGCTTGAGGCCTCGGGGGGCGCGCTACGAGCAGTACTTC	CASSLRPRGARYEQYF
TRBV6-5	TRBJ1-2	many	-	TGTGCCAGCAGTTACTCAGGGGATCGCTATGGCTACACCTTC	CASSYSGDRYGYTF
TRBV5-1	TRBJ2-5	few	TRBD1	TGCGCCAGCAGCTTGGGAGGGGGCCCCAACCAAGAGACCCAGTACTTC	CASSLGGGPNQETQYF
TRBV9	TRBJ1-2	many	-	TGTGCCAGCAGCGTAGATCTGGGCCCCCCTATCTACACCTTC	CASSVDLGPPIYTF
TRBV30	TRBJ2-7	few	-	TGTGCCTGGAGGGGTGGGACCGAGCAATACTTC	CAWRGGTEQYF
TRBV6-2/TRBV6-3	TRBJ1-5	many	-	TGTGCCAGCGGATACAATCAGCCCCAGCATTTT	CASGYNQPQHF
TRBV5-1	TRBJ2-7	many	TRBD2	TGCGCCAGCAGCTCCGGGACTAGCGGGATCGCGCAGTACTTC	CASSSGTSGIAQYF
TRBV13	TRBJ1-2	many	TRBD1	TGTGCCAGCAGCTCCGTGGACAGGCACTATGGCTACACCTTC	CASSSVDRHYGYTF
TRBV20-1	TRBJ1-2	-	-	TGCAGTGCACAGACGCTAGGGAAAGGGGGTAACTATGGCTACACCTTC	CSAQTLGKGGNYGYTF
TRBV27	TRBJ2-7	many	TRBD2	TGTGCCAGCAGTCGCACTAGCGGTCCACCCTACGAGCAGTACTTC	CASSRTSGPPYEQYF
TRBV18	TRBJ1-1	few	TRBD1	TGTGCCAGCTCACCACCAAAGGGGGCAAACACTGAAGCTTTCTTT	CASSPPKGANTEAFF
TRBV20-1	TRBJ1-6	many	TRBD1	TGCAGTGCTCGACCGGGACAGGGCGGTTCACCCCTCCACTTT	CSARPGQGGSPLHF
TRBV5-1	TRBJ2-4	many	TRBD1	TGCGCCAGCAGCTCGGACAGGGCCAAAAACATTCAGTACTTC	CASSSDRAKNIQYF
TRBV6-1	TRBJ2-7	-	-	TGTGCCAGCAGTGAAGAGGAGGCGGCCGGTCCCTACGAGCAGTACTTC	CASSEEEAAGPYEQYF
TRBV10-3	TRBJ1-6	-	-	TGTGCCAGCAGCTTCAGGGGCGGGAATTCACCCCTCCACTTT	CASSFRGGNSPLHF
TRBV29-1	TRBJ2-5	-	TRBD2	TGCAGCGTTATGGGCGGGAGGGCCGCAGAGACCCAGTACTTC	CSVMGGRAAETQYF
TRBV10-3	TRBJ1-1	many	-	TGTGCCATCAGTGGCAGCGGGGGGGGCACTGAAGCTTTCTTT	CAISGSGGGTEAFF
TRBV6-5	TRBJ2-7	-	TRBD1	TGTGCCAGCAGTTGGGGACAGGGGGCTGCGGGGCCCTACGAGCAGTACTTC	CASSWGQGAAGPYEQYF
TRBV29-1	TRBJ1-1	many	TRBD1	TGCAGCGTTGTCAGGGGGCGAGGAACTGAAGCTTTCTTT	CSVVRGRGTEAFF
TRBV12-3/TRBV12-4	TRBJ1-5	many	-	TGTGCCAGCAGTTTGGGGACGCGTCAGCCCCAGCATTTT	CASSLGTRQPQHF
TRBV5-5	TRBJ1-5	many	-	TGTGCCAGCAGCTTGGAGGTTGATCAGCCCCAGCATTTT	CASSLEVDQPQHF
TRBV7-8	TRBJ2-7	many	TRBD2	TGTGCCAGCAGCTACCCAGCGGGAGCCTACGAGCAGTACTTC	CASSYPAGAYEQYF
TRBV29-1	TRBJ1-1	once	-	TGCAGCGTTGAAAGGGGTCAGATCGAAGCTTTCTTT	CSVERGQIEAFF
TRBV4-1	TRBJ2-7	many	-	TGCGCCAGCAGCACCGACTACGAGCAGTACTTC	CASSTDYEQYF
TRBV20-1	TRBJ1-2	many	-	TGCAGTGCTAGAGAACAGGGAGGTGGCTACACCTTC	CSAREQGGGYTF
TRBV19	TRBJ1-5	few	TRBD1	TGTGCCAGTACCCCCAGGGGGAATAGCAATCAGCCCCAGCATTTT	CASTPRGNSNQPQHF
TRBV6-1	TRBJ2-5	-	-	TGTGCCATAGGCCGGACCGACACAGAGACCCAGTACTTC	CAIGRTDTETQYF
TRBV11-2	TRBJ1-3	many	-	TGTGCCAGCAGCCACCTGGAGGGGTACCGGGATTTT	CASSHLEGYRDF
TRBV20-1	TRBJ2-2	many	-	TGCGCGAGTGTGGCGGCGGTGACCGGGGAGCTGTTTTTT	CASVAAVTGELFF
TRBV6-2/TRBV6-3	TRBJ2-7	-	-	TGTGCCAGCAGTCAACGGTGGAGGGGCTCCTACGAGCAGTACTTC	CASSQRWRGSYEQYF
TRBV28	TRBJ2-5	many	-	TGTGCCAGCATTTCCTCACTCCTTCAAGAGACCCAGTACTTC	CASISSLLQETQYF
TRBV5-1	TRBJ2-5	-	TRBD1	TGCGCCAGCAGCTTGACCGACAGGGATTACCAAGAGACCCAGTACTTC	CASSLTDRDYQETQYF
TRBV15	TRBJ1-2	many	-	TGTGCCACCAGCAGAGTCTTGACAGACTATGGCTACACCTTC	CATSRVLTDYGYTF
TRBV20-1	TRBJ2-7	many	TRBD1	TGCAGTGCAGAACGGACAGGACAGTACGAGCAGTACTTC	CSAERTGQYEQYF
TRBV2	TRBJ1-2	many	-	TGTGCCAGCAGAGAAGGTATTGGCTACACCTTC	CASREGIGYTF
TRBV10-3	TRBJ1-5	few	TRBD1	TGTGCCTGTGGACAGGGGGGGAATCAGCCCCAGCATTTT	CACGQGGNQPQHF
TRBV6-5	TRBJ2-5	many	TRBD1	TGTGCCAGCAGTACCACACAGGGGTCTTTAGAGACCCAGTACTTC	CASSTTQGSLETQYF
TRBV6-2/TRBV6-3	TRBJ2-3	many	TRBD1	TGTGCCAGCACCCCGGGACAGTACACAGATACGCAGTATTTT	CASTPGQYTDTQYF
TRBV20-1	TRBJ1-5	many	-	TGCAGTGCTGCAGGCGGGGATCAGCCCCAGCATTTT	CSAAGGDQPQHF
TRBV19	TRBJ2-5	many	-	TGTGCCAGTAGTAGGCGCGGGACACAAGAGACCCAGTACTTC	CASSRRGTQETQYF
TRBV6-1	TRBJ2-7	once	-	TGTGCCAGCAGTGGGGGGACGGCGGGTTCGGACGAGCAGTACTTC	CASSGGTAGSDEQYF
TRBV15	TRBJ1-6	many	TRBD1	TGTGCCACCAGCACCCGGACAGGGGGTAATTCACCCCTCCACTTT	CATSTRTGGNSPLHF
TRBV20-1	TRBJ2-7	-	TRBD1	TGCAGTGCTTCGGACAGGCGGGCCTACGAGCAGTACTTC	CSASDRRAYEQYF
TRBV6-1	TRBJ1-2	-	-	TGTGCCAGCATTCGACAGCCAGCTAACTATGGCTACACCTTC	CASIRQPANYGYTF
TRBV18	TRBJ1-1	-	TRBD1	TGTGCCAGCTCGAACCGGGACAGAGATGAAGCTTTCTTT	CASSNRDRDEAFF
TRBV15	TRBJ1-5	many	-	TGTGCCACCAGTACCGGGCTTAGCAATCAGCCCCAGCATTTT	CATSTGLSNQPQHF
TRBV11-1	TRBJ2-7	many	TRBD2	TGTGCCAGCAGCTTCCCGGGACTAGCGGCCTACGAGCAGTACTTC	CASSFPGLAAYEQYF
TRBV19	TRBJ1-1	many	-	TGTGCCAGTAGTATTAGACAGCTACGTGGCACTGAAGCTTTCTTT	CASSIRQLRGTEAFF